This TCR beta chain was obtained from a study of cytomegalovirus exposure and HLA in healthy donors. As for this clone: Its antigen is as yet unknown.

PCR used 60 Vbeta primers and 13 Jbeta primers. Assay used: immunoSEQ multiplex PCR; TCRdb lists only in-frame clones, some missing. This table has over 65,000 clones, around 80% appearing once. Trimming removed 7 bases from V and 5 bases from J, with 14 bases in between. This CDR3 contains 13 residues. The germline CDR1 and CDR2 sequences are LNHDA and SQIVND (reference sequence). Findings and limits, study-wide: Some segments of the V type, notably TRBV6-2 and TRBV6-3, were excluded as indistinguishable.

The sample taken for sequencing was PBMCs. The origin of this receptor is a human donor in good health. This rearrangement joins TRBV19 to TRBJ1-1; D is possibly TRBD1 (6 bases). The CDR3 DNA follows: TGTGCCAGTAACGACAGGATGGGGACTGAAGCTTTCTTT. Residues: CASNDRMGTEAFF.